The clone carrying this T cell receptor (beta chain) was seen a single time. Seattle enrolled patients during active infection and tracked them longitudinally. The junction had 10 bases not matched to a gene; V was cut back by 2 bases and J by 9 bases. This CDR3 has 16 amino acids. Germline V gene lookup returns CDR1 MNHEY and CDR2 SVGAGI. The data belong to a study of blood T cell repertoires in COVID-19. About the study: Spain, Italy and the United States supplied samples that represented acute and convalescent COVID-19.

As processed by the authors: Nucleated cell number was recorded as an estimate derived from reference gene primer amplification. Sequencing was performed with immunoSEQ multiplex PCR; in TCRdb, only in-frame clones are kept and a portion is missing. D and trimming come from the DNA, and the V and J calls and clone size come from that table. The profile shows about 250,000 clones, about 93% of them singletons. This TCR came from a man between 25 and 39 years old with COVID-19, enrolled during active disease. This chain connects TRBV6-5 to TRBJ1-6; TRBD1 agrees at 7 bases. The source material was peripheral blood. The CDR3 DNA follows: TGTGCCAGCAGTTACCTCGGACAGGCCGGGGGTTCACCCCTCCACTTT. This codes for CASSYLGQAGGSPLHF.